This T cell receptor (beta chain) was documented in a study of Ad26.COV2.S vaccination and SARS-CoV-2 variants. Turning to the study itself: A COV1001 Ad26.COV2.S trial-arm participant provided the sample. In the study, Ad26.COV2.S was injected intramuscularly once, or twice 56 days apart.

CDR3 size: 13 residues. V was cut by 6 bases and J by 4 bases, with 10 bases left in between. Looked up from germline, CDR1 is MNHEY and CDR2 is SVGAGI. Data came from immunoSEQ multiplex PCR; TCRdb stores just in-frame clones and leaves some out. The table has some 480,000 clones, around 85% seen once. The treatment denotes: 15 to 20 received Ad26.COV2.S at low or high dose, single or two shots; about 5 received placebo; per-sample allocation not given. Material that was analyzed had been drawn on day 63 after the first vaccine or placebo injection. Whoever gave the sample was an adult aged 18-55 years in Boston. Vaccine was an Ad26 vector expressing Wuhan-strain SARS-CoV-2 spike.

The source was peripheral blood, collected in a trial of Ad26.COV2.S vaccine versus placebo. The sequence derives from a person aged 18 to 65 who received the Ad26.COV2.S COVID-19 vaccine or a placebo. The V gene is TRBV6-5, the J gene TRBJ1-3, with unresolved D. The CDR3 region has the DNA TGTGCCAGCAGCCGCCCGGGAGGAAACACCATATATTTT. Protein product: CASSRPGGNTIYF.